The 24 T cell receptor beta chains below were found in one sample sequenced in a study. TCRdb re-called the RT-PCR reads through MiXCR, storing one row per CDR3 protein. The sample has more than 550,000 distinct CDR3 sequences, 13% to 15% seen once. Sample: memory CD4+ T cells from blood. Receptors originate from a female donor in good health, serving as a healthy control.

A few counts support this clonotype. V gene TRBV20-1 combines with J gene TRBJ2-5; 9 bases are a match to TRBD1. Losses at the gene ends were 4 bases for V and 1 base for J; bases not matched to a gene: 10. Germline V gene sequence: CDR1 DFQATT, CDR2 SNEGSKA (reference sequence). The CDR3 sequence is 16 residues long. CDR3 in DNA: TGCAGTGCTACTCCCATCGACAGGGGGGGCCAAGAGACCCAGTACTTC. This gives the protein CSATPIDRGGQETQYF.

The chain's CDR3 is CASKPAGENNYGYTF. The CDR3 DNA follows: TGCGCCAGCAAACCGGCAGGGGAGAACAACTATGGCTACACCTTC. The genes are TRBV5-1 and TRBJ1-2; D is perhaps TRBD1 (6 bases). The CDR3 is 15 residues long. V lost 6 bases to trimming and J lost 2 bases, with 17 bases between them. The germline V gene encodes CDR1 SGHRS and CDR2 YFSETQ.

For this clonotype: A much larger clone lies one base from this, so it may be a read error. V gene TRBV12-3 or TRBV12-4 combines with J gene TRBJ2-7, with D maybe TRBD2 (6 bases). This CDR3 comprises 15 residues. V shed 6 bases and J shed 2 bases, with 17 bases lying between them. This CDR3 is CASSPGLPITYEQYF. CDR3 coding DNA: TGTGCCAGCAGCCCTGGACTACCGATTACCTACGAGCAGTACTTC.

This clonotype was seen many times. V usage is TRBV7-6 and J usage is TRBJ2-3, with 7 bases lining up with TRBD2. The J segment lost 2 bases and the V segment lost 8 bases, leaving 4 bases of the junction unmatched. The germline gives CDR1 SGHVS, CDR2 FNYEAQ. The CDR3 length is 13 residues. CDR3 coding DNA: TGTGCCAGCCAGCGGGGACTCACAGATACGCAGTATTTT. Translation gives CASQRGLTDTQYF.

This clonotype showed up many times. This rearrangement joins TRBV29-1 to TRBJ1-2; TRBD1 might be the D (6 bases). The CDR3 sequence is 14 residues long. Germline values: CDR1 SQVTM, CDR2 ANQGSEA. The ends were cut back, 7 bases at V and 0 bases at J, with 15 bases in the middle. CDR3 amino acids: CSAPRAGANYGYTF. The CDR3 DNA reads TGCAGCGCCCCGCGGGCAGGGGCTAACTATGGCTACACCTTC.

The chain employs TRBV27 and TRBJ2-5, with TRBD1 matching over 10 bases. The J segment lost 5 bases and the V segment lost 6 bases, leaving 6 bases of the junction unmatched. Germline loops: CDR1 MNHEY, CDR2 SMNVEV (reference sequence). This CDR3 spans 14 amino acids. This CDR3 reads CASRGQGRGETQYF. The CDR3 coding sequence is TGTGCCAGCAGGGGACAGGGGCGAGGGGAGACCCAGTACTTC.

This clonotype occurred a few times. V gene TRBV5-1 combines with J gene TRBJ2-1, with 7 nucleotides matching TRBD1. Losses at the gene ends were 4 bases for V and 4 bases for J; bases not matched to a gene: 20. The CDR3 extends over 19 amino acids. From germline, CDR1 is SGHRS and CDR2 YFSETQ. CDR3: CASSPHPRSGTETYNEQFF. The CDR3 DNA is TGCGCCAGCAGCCCCCATCCAAGATCCGGGACAGAAACTTACAATGAGCAGTTCTTC.

The V call is TRBV4-3, the J call TRBJ2-3; no clear D gene. This CDR3 contains 14 residues. Trimming stripped 6 bases from V and 5 bases from J, with 15 bases between. Germline loops: CDR1 LGHNA, CDR2 YSLEER. The chain's CDR3 is CASSLKKGGDTQYF. The DNA for the CDR3 is TGCGCCAGCAGTCTTAAGAAGGGTGGAGATACGCAGTATTTT.

The gene calls are TRBV9 and TRBJ2-3, with D unclear. This CDR3 contains 15 residues. Trimming left V 0 bases short and J 2 bases short, with 10 bases between. Looked up from germline, CDR1 is SGDLS and CDR2 is YYNGEE. CDR3 sequence reads: CASSVGLVPTDTQYF. In nucleotides, the CDR3 is TGTGCCAGCAGCGTAGGGCTAGTTCCCACAGATACGCAGTATTTT. Looking up the rest from reference TRBV9 and TRBJ2-3 gives the full variable domain: DSGVTQTPKHLITATGQRVTLRCSPRSGDLSVYWYQQSLDQGLQFLIQYYNGEERAKGNILERFSAQQFPDLHSELNLSSLELGDSALYFCASSVGLVPTDTQYFGPGTRLTVL.

V and J are TRBV12-3 or TRBV12-4 and TRBJ1-1; 9 bases are shared with TRBD1. Unmatched junction bases numbered 4, after V lost 5 bases and J lost 3 bases. The CDR3 spans 14 residues. CDR3 nucleotide sequence: TGTGCCAGCAGTGGGGACAGGGAAGACACTGAAGCTTTCTTT. It encodes CASSGDREDTEAFF.

V and J are TRBV9 and TRBJ2-1, with 9 bases identical to TRBD2. This CDR3 is 15 amino acids long. Germline V gives CDR1 SGDLS, CDR2 YYNGEE. V gave up 3 bases and J gave up 8 bases; unmatched junction bases: 9. Written as DNA, the CDR3 is TGTGCCAGCAGCGGTAACGGCGGGAGGGCCGATGAGCAGTTCTTC. This encodes CASSGNGGRADEQFF.

A few counts support this clonotype. The chain uses TRBV7-2 and TRBJ2-1; D ambiguous. Trimming cost V 5 bases and J 8 bases, with 25 bases left between them. CDR3 size: 17 residues. Germline loops: CDR1 SGHTA, CDR2 FQGNSA. The DNA of the CDR3 is TGTGCCAGCAGCACGATTGCCGGACGACCGCTGTGGGATGAGCAGTTCTTC. It is translated as CASSTIAGRPLWDEQFF.

A few counts support this clonotype. The genes are TRBV6-5 and TRBJ2-7, with TRBD1 matching 7 bases. This CDR3 contains 15 residues. The V segment lost 0 bases and the J segment 4 bases; nucleotides outside the gene matches: 6. Germline lookup yields CDR1 MNHEY and CDR2 SVGAGI. The CDR3: CASSYSFEGAYEQYF. The DNA of the CDR3 is TGTGCCAGCAGTTACTCGTTTGAGGGGGCATACGAGCAGTACTTC.

This clonotype was detected ten times or more. V is TRBV12-3 or TRBV12-4 and J is TRBJ1-1; D is unresolved. This CDR3 is built from 13 residues. Trimming left V 5 bases short and J 3 bases short, with 10 bases between. The CDR3 reads CASSRQQDTEAFF. The DNA of the CDR3 is TGTGCCAGCAGTCGGCAGCAAGACACTGAAGCTTTCTTT.

The chain employs TRBV9 and TRBJ2-3; TRBD2 matches at 10 bases. The CDR3 has 16 amino acids. J lost 6 bases, V lost 4 bases, and 11 bases had no gene match. CDR1 SGDLS and CDR2 YYNGEE come from the germline V gene. The CDR3 protein is CASSPQAGGSADTQYF. The CDR3 DNA follows: TGTGCCAGCAGCCCCCAAGCGGGAGGGTCGGCGGATACGCAGTATTTT.

The chain's CDR3 is CASSVVSGRAEETQYF. Written as DNA, the CDR3 is TGTGCCAGCAGCGTAGTTAGCGGGAGGGCCGAAGAGACCCAGTACTTC. The J gene is TRBJ2-5, the V gene TRBV9; TRBD2 aligns across 11 bases. Germline V CDR1 and CDR2: SGDLS, YYNGEE. With 0 bases clipped from V and 3 bases from J, the junction kept 4 bases outside the gene matches. There are 16 residues in the CDR3.

In its sample, this clonotype was seen a few times. The chain couples TRBV7-6 to TRBJ1-1; D is ambiguous. Per the germline V gene, CDR1 is SGHVS and CDR2 is FNYEAQ. Deletions cut 5 bases from V and 2 bases from J, with 9 bases between. This CDR3 region has 13 residues. The CDR3 DNA reads TGTGCCAGCAGCGCAATGGTTAACACTGAAGCTTTCTTT. This sequence encodes CASSAMVNTEAFF.

There are a few counts of this clonotype. V gene TRBV7-8 combines with J gene TRBJ1-2; D unclear. This CDR3 is 12 amino acids long. CDR1 and CDR2 (germline): SGHVS, FQNEAQ. V lost 6 bases to trimming and J lost 8 bases, with 13 bases between them. CDR3 coding DNA: TGTGCCAGCAGTTTACACCTGGACGGCTACACCTTC. Its translation: CASSLHLDGYTF.

This clonotype was counted a few times. This chain joins TRBV20-1 and TRBJ1-4, with D possibly TRBD1 on 5 matching bases. Germline V gives CDR1 DFQATT, CDR2 SNEGSKA (reference sequence). Trimming pared 3 bases from V and 6 bases from J, leaving 11 bases between. The length of the CDR3 is 13 residues. The CDR3 nucleotides read TGCAGTGCTAGTTCCGTAGGGGATGAAAAACTGTTTTTT. The encoded protein is CSASSVGDEKLFF.

The chain recombines TRBV18 with TRBJ2-2; D is unresolved. The V gene lost 0 bases and the J gene lost 4 bases, with 9 bases spanning the gap. The V gene's germline CDR1 is KGHSH and CDR2 LQKENI. This CDR3 spans 15 amino acids. The CDR3 DNA reads TGTGCCAGCTCACCACCGGCCAGGAGCACCGGGGAGCTGTTTTTT. Translated: CASSPPARSTGELFF.

Comment on this clonotype: This could be a read error, since a much larger clone is one nucleotide away. The chain joins TRBV5-1 to TRBJ2-7; the D call may be TRBD1 or TRBD2 (5 bases each). The CDR3 is made up of 13 amino acids. V dropped 7 bases and J dropped 3 bases, with 14 bases sitting between them. CDR1 is SGHRS, CDR2 YFSETQ, per germline. CDR3 nucleotides: TGCGCCAGCTTAAAAGGGGAGTTCTACGAGCAGTACTTC. The encoded protein is CASLKGEFYEQYF. The full variable domain, completed using reference TRBV5-1 and TRBJ2-7, is KAGVTQTPRYLIKTRGQQVTLSCSPISGHRSVSWYQQTPGQGLQFLFEYFSETQRNKGNFPGRFSGRQFSNSRSEMNVSTLELGDSALYLCASLKGEFYEQYFGPGTRLTVT.

In this sample, this clonotype turned up many times. This chain links TRBV10-3 with TRBJ2-7, with 10 bases aligning to TRBD1. Germline lookup yields CDR1 ENHRY and CDR2 SYGVKD. The ends lost 5 bases at V and 4 bases at J; junction bases unmatched: 8. The CDR3 extends over 15 amino acids. The CDR3 region has the DNA TGTGCCATCAGTTCTGTCGGGGACAGGGGTTACGAGCAGTACTTC. Residues: CAISSVGDRGYEQYF.

This clonotype was detected a few times. CDR3 sequence: CASSFALGHDPEKLFF. The CDR3 nucleotides read TGCGCCAGCAGCTTCGCTCTCGGACACGATCCTGAAAAACTGTTTTTT. This chain uses TRBV5-1 with TRBJ1-4; possibly TRBD1 for D (5 bases). The CDR3 spans 16 residues. Germline-derived CDR1 and CDR2 are SGHRS and YFSETQ. The germline V and J ends were trimmed by 2 bases and 7 bases, with 18 bases remaining between them.

This clonotype came up a few times. The V gene is TRBV24-1, the J gene TRBJ2-1, with TRBD2 matching over 12 bases. Germline values: CDR1 KGHDR, CDR2 SFDVKD. V dropped 3 bases and J dropped 8; count of bases not matched to a gene: 7. The CDR3 length is 16 residues. The CDR3, as DNA: TGTGCCACCAGTGATGAGACTAGCGGGAGAATGGATGAGCAGTTCTTC. Residues: CATSDETSGRMDEQFF.